This TCR beta chain stems from a study of blood T cell repertoires in COVID-19. Whole-study context: From the United States, Italy and Spain came samples of acute and convalescent COVID-19. PBMCs, B-cell-depleted T cells, or T cells were the source of the cDNA or gDNA that made up the material.

Authors' processing steps: By means of reference gene primer amplification, nucleated cell counts were estimated. The protocol was immunoSEQ multiplex PCR, while the TCRdb copy is restricted to in-frame clones and leaves out a portion. That table is the source of V, J and clone size, and D and trimming were worked out from the DNA. The table records under 300,000 clones, 83% of them present only once. The CDR3 sequence is 15 residues long. Trimming left V 0 bases short and J 0 bases short, with 8 bases between. CDR1 and CDR2 from the germline V gene are SGHRS and YFSETQ. The source of this sequence is a woman in her forties or fifties who had recovered from COVID-19. The chain employs TRBV5-1 and TRBJ2-3; maybe TRBD1 (6 bases). The source material was peripheral blood. The CDR3 region has the DNA TGCGCCAGCAGCTTGGTCGACAGGAGCACAGATACGCAGTATTTT. Protein: CASSLVDRSTDTQYF.